Described below is a single T cell receptor beta chain sequence and its context. It was with a sample-barcoded 5' primer and a J-beta primer mix that a second PCR of roughly 6 to 12 cycles was run. TCRdb independently ran MiXCR on the 5' RACE reads; one entry per CDR3 protein. This sample has about 540,000 distinct CDR3 sequences; more than 20% occur once, and the top ten carry around 10%. Germline trimming cut 2 bases from V and 0 bases from J; bases unmatched to any gene: 2. This CDR3 has 17 amino acids. Germline V gene sequence: CDR1 MNHEY, CDR2 SVGEGT. The data were taken from a study of blood T cells in healthy people across ages. This sample also appeared in a second study, on T cells of mothers and their children.

Sample: blood. This clonotype was sampled from a boy aged 5-17 years in good health. The rearrangement links TRBV6-2 or TRBV6-3 to TRBJ2-2; 11 nucleotides agree with TRBD2. CDR3 residues: CASSYLGLAANTGELFF. In nucleotides, the CDR3 is TGTGCCAGCAGTTACCTGGGACTAGCGGCGAACACCGGGGAGCTGTTTTTT.